Following are 17 T cell receptor beta chains from one sample sequenced in a study of blood T cells in healthy people across ages. A J-beta primer mix and a sample-barcoded 5' primer were used in a second PCR of roughly 7 to 12 cycles. TCRdb re-called the 5' RACE reads through MiXCR, storing one row per CDR3 protein. This table holds 760,000 or so distinct CDR3 sequences, roughly 25% found once. The sample was also reused in another study, on T cells of mothers and their children.

Sequenced input: blood. The receptors originated from a boy between 10 and 17 years old in good health.

This clonotype was recorded a few times. The chain links TRBV28 to TRBJ2-7, with TRBD2 as a possible D gene (5 bases). V was clipped by 3 bases and J by 3 bases, with 12 bases between them. The CDR3 sequence is 14 residues long. The germline V gene encodes CDR1 MDHEN and CDR2 SYDVKM. The CDR3 reads CASSLGVSFYEQYF. The CDR3 DNA sequence: TGTGCCAGCAGTTTGGGAGTCTCTTTCTACGAGCAGTACTTC.

This clonotype came up a few times. This chain links TRBV20-1 with TRBJ2-5, with D unclear. The end of the DNA is better explained by TRBJ2-1, so the J call may be wrong. The CDR3 has 14 residues. Germline lookup yields CDR1 DFQATT and CDR2 SNEGSKA (reference sequence). The CDR3 region is CSARGRHSLYEQFF. Here the CDR3 DNA reads TGCAGTGCCCGAGGTAGACACTCACTCTATGAGCAGTTCTTC.

J is TRBJ2-1 and V is TRBV12-5; D is perhaps TRBD2 (6 bases). Trimming took off 0 bases at V and 9 bases at J, with 12 bases between the two ends. Germline V CDR1 and CDR2: LGHNT, FRNRAP. The CDR3 loop spans 14 amino acids. CDR3 residues: CASGLVSLEGEQFF. The CDR3 region has the DNA TGTGCTAGTGGTTTGGTATCCCTGGAGGGTGAGCAGTTCTTC.

The V call is TRBV25-1, the J call TRBJ2-5; D is uncertain. The CDR3 has 13 residues. Germline values: CDR1 MGHDK, CDR2 SYGVNS. V lost 1 base and J 5 bases, leaving 8 bases between the germline ends. CDR3 nucleotide sequence: TGTGCCAGCAGTGAATGGGGATACGAGACCCAGTACTTC. Translation: CASSEWGYETQYF.

This chain uses TRBV5-4 with TRBJ2-7; D may be TRBD2 (5 bases). The CDR3 covers 15 residues. V shed 0 bases and J shed 0 bases, with 10 bases lying between them. In germline, CDR1 is SGHNT, CDR2 YYREEE (reference sequence). CDR3 coding DNA: TGTGCCAGCAGCTTGGGAGGGAACAGCTCCTACGAGCAGTACTTC. It encodes CASSLGGNSSYEQYF.

About this clonotype: At one end, the junction sequence differs from germline, possibly due to a read error. V gene TRBV6-6 combines with J gene TRBJ2-2, with D perhaps TRBD2 (6 bases). CDR3 length equals 13 residues. The germline CDR1 and CDR2 sequences are MNHNY and SVGAGI (reference sequence). The CDR3, as DNA: TGTGCCACGCGGGGCCTAAACACCGGGGAGTTGTTTTTT. Its protein product is CATRGLNTGELFF.

The chain recombines TRBV12-3 or TRBV12-4 with TRBJ1-5, with no clear D. The V gene lost 1 base and the J gene lost 3 bases, with 4 bases spanning the gap. The CDR3 has 13 residues. CDR3 DNA: TGTGCCAGCAGTTTAGACCCCAATCAGCCCCAGCATTTT. It encodes CASSLDPNQPQHF.

This clonotype was detected only a few times. This chain links TRBV18 with TRBJ2-1, with D unclear. The germline V and J ends were trimmed by 4 bases and 8 bases, with 18 bases remaining between them. Germline V gene sequence: CDR1 KGHSH, CDR2 LQKENI. CDR3 length: 15 amino acids. CDR3 sequence: CASSLLTFVPDEQFF. DNA of the CDR3: TGTGCCAGCTCACTACTTACGTTCGTCCCGGATGAGCAGTTCTTC. Complete variable domain (other parts from reference TRBV18 and TRBJ2-1): NAGVMQNPRHLVRRRGQEARLRCSPMKGHSHVYWYRQLPEEGLKFMVYLQKENIIDESGMPKERFSAEFPKEGPSILRIQQVVRGDSAAYFCASSLLTFVPDEQFFGPGTRLTVL.

This clonotype was seen a few times. This chain connects TRBV7-2 to TRBJ2-1, with TRBD1 as a possible D gene (6 bases). Trimming left V 5 bases short and J 2 bases short, with 16 bases between. The CDR3 is made up of 16 amino acids. The germline V gene encodes CDR1 SGHTA and CDR2 FQGNSA. The CDR3 sequence is CASSNHHRVPYNEQFF. CDR3 nucleotide sequence: TGTGCCAGCAGCAATCATCACAGGGTCCCCTACAATGAGCAGTTCTTC.

The chain uses TRBV20-1 and TRBJ2-5; 10 nucleotides align to TRBD2. The DNA matches TRBJ2-1 better at its end, which makes the J call doubtful. Germline V lookup: CDR1 DFQATT, CDR2 SNEGSKA (reference sequence). This CDR3 is built from 14 residues. The CDR3, as DNA: TGCAGTGCTCCTAGCGGGAGTAAACTATGGGAGCAGTTCTTC. Amino acid sequence: CSAPSGSKLWEQFF.

CDR3 protein: CSARAATSGGYNEQFF. The CDR3 DNA sequence: TGCAGTGCTAGAGCCGCAACTAGCGGCGGTTACAATGAGCAGTTCTTC. V usage is TRBV20-1 and J usage is TRBJ2-1; 8 bases fit TRBD2. This CDR3 comprises 16 residues. The J segment lost 4 bases and the V segment lost 1 base, leaving 9 bases of the junction unmatched. Germline assignment: CDR1 DFQATT and CDR2 SNEGSKA (reference sequence).

The rearrangement joins TRBV2 to TRBJ1-2; D may be TRBD1 (6 bases). The CDR3 extends over 15 amino acids. Looked up from germline, CDR1 is SNHLY and CDR2 is FYNNEI. Between the trimmed V and J ends, which lost 3 bases and 7 bases, there was a span of 18 bases. CDR3 bases: TGTGCCAGCAGTGATGGAAGGACAGAGGGCTCTGGCTACACCTTC. Its translation: CASSDGRTEGSGYTF.

This clonotype was seen a few times. V usage is TRBV11-3 and J usage is TRBJ2-1; tentatively, D is TRBD1 or TRBD2 (7 bases each). The V gene's germline CDR1 is SGHNT and CDR2 YENEEA. Trimming took 6 bases from V and 5 from J, leaving 29 bases between them. The CDR3 runs to 19 residues. CDR3 sequence (DNA): TGTGCCAGCAGTTCCACATCAGGGGGGGCTAGCGGACCAAACAATGAGCAGTTCTTC. Its translation: CASSSTSGGASGPNNEQFF.

The chain combines TRBV6-6 with TRBJ1-2; D unclear. Trimming took off 5 bases at V and 6 bases at J, with 16 bases between the two ends. Germline V lookup: CDR1 MNHNY, CDR2 SVGAGI (reference sequence). The CDR3 length is 14 residues. DNA for the CDR3: TGTGCCAGCAGTCTGGACGGACGGTTGAATGGCTACACCTTC. Translation gives CASSLDGRLNGYTF.

The V call is TRBV12-3 or TRBV12-4, the J call TRBJ2-7; possibly TRBD1 for D (5 bases). CDR3 size: 15 residues. Trimming removed 2 bases at V and 0 bases at J, with 11 bases between. The CDR3, as DNA: TGTGCCAGCAGTTTATTGCAGGGATTCTCCTACGAGCAGTACTTC. The encoded protein is CASSLLQGFSYEQYF.

The J gene is TRBJ2-1, the V gene TRBV5-1; D may be TRBD2 (6 bases). The CDR3 covers 17 residues. The V and J ends lost 1 base and 3 bases respectively, with 17 bases between them. Germline V CDR1 and CDR2: SGHRS, YFSETQ. The DNA for the CDR3 is TGCGCCAGCAGCTTGCCGGGACTCCATATTAACTACAATGAGCAGTTCTTC. Encoded protein: CASSLPGLHINYNEQFF.

The rearrangement joins TRBV7-6 to TRBJ2-5, with a possible D match to TRBD1 (6 bases). The CDR3 loop spans 13 amino acids. Germline lookup yields CDR1 SGHVS and CDR2 FNYEAQ. Trimming took off 3 bases at V and 6 bases at J, with 11 bases between the two ends. CDR3 DNA: TGTGCCAGCAGCTTGAACAGGGAAAAGACCCAGTACTTC. It codes for CASSLNREKTQYF.